A selection of T cell receptor beta chains follows, all from one sample in a study of blood T cell repertoires in COVID-19. Clones were sequenced by immunoSEQ multiplex PCR, and TCRdb holds only the in-frame ones, with some missing. Among more than 60,000 clones listed, approximately 85% were seen once. The sample consisted of peripheral blood. Receptors were obtained from a human donor in a cohort sampled during active COVID-19. CDR3s include the opening cysteine and the closing phenylalanine or tryptophan. The D gene is left open where the match is weak. A clone size is listed for some rows: how often the clone was seen (once, few, many), or a class if it is expanded.

size	length	V	D	J	CDR3	DNA
.	19	TRBV4-3	TRBD2	TRBJ2-5	CASSQDFSASAGGRVTQYF	TGCGCCAGCAGCCAAGATTTCTCCGCTAGTGCGGGGGGGCGGGTGACCCAGTACTTC
.	15	TRBV2	.	TRBJ1-1	CASSPDSVPYTEAFF	TGTGCCAGCAGTCCCGACAGCGTCCCTTACACTGAAGCTTTCTTT
.	14	TRBV6-4	.	TRBJ1-1	CASSDSGEDTEAFF	TGTGCCAGCAGTGACTCTGGAGAGGACACTGAAGCTTTCTTT
.	16	TRBV7-2	.	TRBJ1-5	CASSLVGGNSNQPQHF	TGTGCCAGCAGCTTAGTAGGAGGGAATAGCAATCAGCCCCAGCATTTT
.	12	TRBV3-1/TRBV3-2	.	TRBJ1-1	CASSQESFEAFF	TGTGCCAGCAGCCAAGAATCCTTTGAAGCTTTCTTT
.	12	TRBV19	.	TRBJ2-5	CASSGQSETQYF	TGTGCCAGTTCAGGGCAGTCAGAGACCCAGTACTTC
.	14	TRBV4-3	.	TRBJ2-5	CASSQQGGAETQYF	TGCGCCAGCAGCCAGCAAGGGGGTGCGGAGACCCAGTACTTC
.	16	TRBV15	.	TRBJ1-2	CATSRDHRPGGYGYTF	TGTGCCACCAGCAGAGATCACCGGCCGGGGGGCTATGGCTACACCTTC
.	15	TRBV6-5	TRBD1	TRBJ1-3	CASSRQGATGNTIYF	TGTGCCAGCAGCCGACAGGGGGCCACTGGAAACACCATATATTTT
.	16	TRBV5-4	.	TRBJ2-2	CASSLGLAKNTGELFF	TGTGCCAGCAGCTTGGGTCTAGCGAAGAACACCGGGGAGCTGTTTTTT
once	14	TRBV3-1/TRBV3-2	.	TRBJ2-5	CASGWTRGGETQYF	TGTGCCAGCGGCTGGACACGAGGGGGAGAGACCCAGTACTTC
.	12	TRBV3-1/TRBV3-2	.	TRBJ2-7	CASSQTSYEQYF	TGTGCCAGCAGCCAGACTAGCTACGAGCAGTACTTC
.	14	TRBV30	TRBD1	TRBJ1-6	CAWGEVQGGSPLHF	TGTGCCTGGGGGGAGGTACAGGGGGGTTCACCCCTCCACTTT
.	14	TRBV9	.	TRBJ1-6	CASSVGRGNLPLHF	TGTGCCAGCAGCGTGGGCAGGGGTAATTTACCCCTCCACTTT
once	18	TRBV9	TRBD1	TRBJ1-5	CASSATRDRGRSNQPQHF	TGTGCCAGCAGCGCCACCCGGGACAGGGGGCGAAGCAATCAGCCCCAGCATTTT
.	13	TRBV3-1/TRBV3-2	TRBD1	TRBJ2-3	CASRGQGEDTQYF	TGTGCCAGCAGGGGACAGGGGGAAGATACGCAGTATTTT
.	15	TRBV6-5	.	TRBJ2-5	CASSYSGARRETQYF	TGTGCCAGCAGTTACTCGGGGGCCCGGCGAGAGACCCAGTACTTC
.	16	TRBV18	TRBD1	TRBJ1-4	CASSPMSGTANEKLFF	TGTGCCAGCTCACCAATGTCCGGGACAGCTAATGAAAAACTGTTTTTT
.	12	TRBV6-5	TRBD1	TRBJ1-2	CAIGDRANGYTF	TGTGCCATCGGAGACAGGGCAAATGGCTACACCTTC
once	16	TRBV15	.	TRBJ2-1	CATSRLTSVDYNEQFF	TGTGCCACCAGCAGACTGACTAGTGTCGACTACAATGAGCAGTTCTTC
few	15	TRBV18	TRBD1	TRBJ1-4	CASSATGGDGKKLFF	TGTGCCAGCTCAGCGACAGGGGGAGACGGTAAAAAACTGTTTTTT
.	13	TRBV27	.	TRBJ1-1	CASRDSLNTEAFF	TGTGCCAGCAGAGACAGCCTGAACACTGAAGCTTTCTTT
.	14	TRBV7-9	.	TRBJ2-3	CASSLDRSTDTQYF	TGTGCCAGCAGCTTAGACAGATCCACAGATACGCAGTATTTT
.	15	TRBV7-8	.	TRBJ2-3	CASKVGGGDPDTQYF	TGTGCCAGCAAGGTGGGCGGAGGCGATCCAGATACGCAGTATTTT
.	16	TRBV6-1	.	TRBJ2-1	CASSENGGRSYNEQFF	TGTGCCAGCAGTGAAAACGGGGGTAGGTCCTACAATGAGCAGTTCTTC
once	14	TRBV30	TRBD2	TRBJ2-5	CAWNPGLGQETQYF	TGTGCCTGGAATCCGGGACTAGGACAAGAGACCCAGTACTTC
.	17	TRBV5-6	TRBD2	TRBJ2-1	CASSGGLAGVPLDEQFF	TGTGCCAGCAGCGGGGGACTAGCGGGGGTTCCCCTCGATGAGCAGTTCTTC
once	15	TRBV7-8	TRBD1	TRBJ1-5	CASSWGQAFNQPQHF	TGTGCCAGCAGCTGGGGACAGGCCTTCAATCAGCCCCAGCATTTT
.	14	TRBV27	.	TRBJ2-4	CASSFSLAKNIQYF	TGTGCCAGCAGTTTCAGTTTAGCCAAAAACATTCAGTACTTC
.	13	TRBV18	.	TRBJ1-2	CASSPDSNYGYTF	TGTGCCAGCTCACCGGACAGTAACTATGGCTACACCTTC
.	13	TRBV13	.	TRBJ1-2	CASSKDRNYGYTF	TGTGCCAGCAGTAAAGACAGGAACTATGGCTACACCTTC
.	20	TRBV4-2	.	TRBJ2-1	CASSQDFLGAAYRSYNEQFF	TGTGCCAGCAGCCAAGATTTTCTGGGGGCGGCCTACAGGTCCTACAATGAGCAGTTCTTC
.	14	TRBV6-5	TRBD1	TRBJ1-4	CASRKTGANEKLFF	TGTGCCAGCAGGAAGACAGGGGCTAATGAAAAACTGTTTTTT
.	15	TRBV6-5	.	TRBJ1-6	CASSYGGVSNSPLHF	TGTGCCAGCAGTTATGGGGGGGTTAGTAATTCACCCCTCCACTTT
once	15	TRBV6-5	TRBD1	TRBJ1-1	CASSRLGTANTEAFF	TGTGCCAGCAGCCGACTCGGGACAGCCAACACTGAAGCTTTCTTT
few	15	TRBV2	TRBD2	TRBJ2-2	CASKTTSGDTGELFF	TGTGCCAGCAAAACGACTAGCGGGGACACCGGGGAGCTGTTTTTT
.	18	TRBV2	TRBD2	TRBJ2-7	CASRLERGVYKSSYEQYF	TGTGCCAGCAGGCTTGAGCGGGGGGTTTATAAGAGCTCCTACGAGCAGTACTTC
.	11	TRBV7-9	.	TRBJ2-1	CASSLLNEQFF	TGTGCCAGCAGCCTACTGAATGAGCAGTTCTTC
.	12	TRBV5-1	.	TRBJ2-7	CASSLTAYEQYF	TGCGCCAGCAGCTTGACGGCCTACGAGCAGTACTTC
.	16	TRBV5-1	TRBD1	TRBJ2-5	CASSLGQGNLQETQYF	TGCGCCAGCAGCCTGGGACAGGGGAACCTACAAGAGACCCAGTACTTC
.	16	TRBV7-9	.	TRBJ1-2	CASSPGVKLRSYGYTF	TGTGCCAGCAGCCCCGGCGTGAAGCTGAGGTCCTATGGCTACACCTTC
.	17	TRBV27	.	TRBJ1-1	CASSPHPRQMVNTEAFF	TGTGCCAGCAGTCCTCACCCCCGACAGATGGTGAACACTGAAGCTTTCTTT
.	16	TRBV5-4	.	TRBJ1-2	CASSLELDTRNYGYTF	TGTGCCAGCAGCTTGGAACTGGACACCCGAAACTATGGCTACACCTTC
.	11	TRBV7-9	TRBD1	TRBJ1-2	CASSSRDRYTF	TGTGCCAGCAGCTCCAGGGACAGATACACCTTC
.	14	TRBV19	TRBD2	TRBJ2-5	CASSSLAGAETQYF	TGTGCCAGTAGTAGTCTAGCGGGGGCGGAGACCCAGTACTTC
.	16	TRBV30	TRBD2	TRBJ2-5	CAWSRLFSGGLETQYF	TGTGCCTGGAGTCGTCTCTTTAGCGGGGGGCTTGAGACCCAGTACTTC
.	18	TRBV30	TRBD2	TRBJ2-3	CAWSVVWTSGGTTDTQYF	TGTGCCTGGAGTGTGGTTTGGACTAGCGGGGGGACAACAGATACGCAGTATTTT
.	12	TRBV5-4	.	TRBJ1-2	CASSLDSYGYTF	TGTGCCAGCAGCCTGGACAGCTATGGCTACACCTTC
few	13	TRBV7-8	.	TRBJ2-7	CASSLDLRDEQYF	TGTGCCAGCAGCTTAGACCTGAGGGACGAGCAGTACTTC
.	15	TRBV24-1	TRBD1	TRBJ2-1	CATSDPGQGYNEQFF	TGTGCCACCAGTGACCCCGGACAGGGTTACAATGAGCAGTTCTTC
.	15	TRBV6-2/TRBV6-3	.	TRBJ1-4	CASSPNSATNEKLFF	TGTGCCAGCAGTCCCAACTCTGCAACTAATGAAAAACTGTTTTTT
.	13	TRBV7-3	TRBD1	TRBJ2-1	CASSRATGVEQFF	TGTGCCAGCAGCCGGGCGACAGGGGTTGAGCAGTTCTTC